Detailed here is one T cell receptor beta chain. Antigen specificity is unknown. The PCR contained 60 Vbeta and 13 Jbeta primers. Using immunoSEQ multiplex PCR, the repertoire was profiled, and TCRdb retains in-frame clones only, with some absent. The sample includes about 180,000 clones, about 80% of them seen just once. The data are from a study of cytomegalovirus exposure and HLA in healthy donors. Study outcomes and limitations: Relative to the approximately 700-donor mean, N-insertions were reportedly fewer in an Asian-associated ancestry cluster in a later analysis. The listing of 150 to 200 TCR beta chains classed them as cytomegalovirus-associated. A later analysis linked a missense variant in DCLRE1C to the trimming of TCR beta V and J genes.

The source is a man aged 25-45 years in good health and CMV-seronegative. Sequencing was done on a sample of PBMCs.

CDR3 DNA: TGCGCCAGCAGCCAAGAGGGACAGCTGTCCAACTATGGCTACACCTTC. It codes for CASSQEGQLSNYGYTF. The V gene is TRBV4-3, the J gene TRBJ1-2; 7 bases are shared with TRBD1. With 0 bases clipped from V and 2 bases from J, the junction kept 6 bases outside the gene matches. CDR1 and CDR2 (germline): LGHNA, YSLEER. The CDR3 consists of 16 residues.